This T cell receptor (beta chain) was captured in a study of blood T cell repertoires in COVID-19. Turning to the study itself: Sites across the United States, Italy and Spain contributed samples from acute and convalescent COVID-19. T cells, B-cell-depleted T cells, or PBMCs supplied cDNA or gDNA.

Assay: immunoSEQ multiplex PCR; the TCRdb copy retains only in-frame clones and omits some. Of roughly 400,000 clones in the sample, roughly 89% were seen once. The recovered donors of Cohort 3 showed two negative PCRs, clearance, or symptom resolution. The CDR3 is 15 amino acids. The V and J ends lost 0 bases and 2 bases, in that order; junction bases with no gene match: 4. CDR1 is SEHNR and CDR2 is FQNEAQ in the germline V gene (reference sequence). This chain joins TRBV7-9 and TRBJ2-7; TRBD2 matches at 7 bases. The TCR originated in a woman aged 30 to 39 who had recovered from COVID-19. Sequencing was performed on PBMCs or T cells enriched from blood (not recorded which). The CDR3 DNA is TGTGCCAGCAGCTTAGCTGGCGGGAGAACCTACGAGCAGTACTTC. This gives the protein CASSLAGGRTYEQYF.